Many counts were recorded for the clone carrying this T cell receptor (beta chain). The antigen is unknown. V lost 3 bases, J lost 0 bases, and 2 bases stayed unmatched. CDR3 size: 15 residues. The record originates from a study of T-cell reconstitution after alpha-beta-depleted transplantation in children. Overall study results and limits: After transplant, at about two months, alpha-beta T cells were reportedly derived from several hundred expanded graft clones. By one year post-transplant, T-cell counts and diversity largely arose from T cells that were newly produced. Recipient T cells and thymic progenitors that survived gave rise to the high TCRbeta diversity observed at day 60 in some patients.

Construction of the TCRbeta library involved unique molecular identifiers. TCRdb recomputed calls from the PCR reads with MiXCR, one row per CDR3 protein. Of under 450,000 distinct CDR3 sequences in the sample, around 16% were seen once. The origin of this receptor is a boy in the first two years of life who had a stem cell transplant for Wiskott-Aldrich syndrome, so the T cells may come from the graft donor. This chain joins TRBV12-3 or TRBV12-4 and TRBJ2-7, with 10 bases fitting TRBD2. The material was PBMCs, mostly from graft donor cells, obtained 360 days after TCRalphabeta/CD19-depleted stem cell transplant. CDR3 region: CASSLRTSGSYEQYF. CDR3 in DNA: TGTGCCAGCAGTTTGAGGACTAGCGGCTCCTACGAGCAGTACTTC.